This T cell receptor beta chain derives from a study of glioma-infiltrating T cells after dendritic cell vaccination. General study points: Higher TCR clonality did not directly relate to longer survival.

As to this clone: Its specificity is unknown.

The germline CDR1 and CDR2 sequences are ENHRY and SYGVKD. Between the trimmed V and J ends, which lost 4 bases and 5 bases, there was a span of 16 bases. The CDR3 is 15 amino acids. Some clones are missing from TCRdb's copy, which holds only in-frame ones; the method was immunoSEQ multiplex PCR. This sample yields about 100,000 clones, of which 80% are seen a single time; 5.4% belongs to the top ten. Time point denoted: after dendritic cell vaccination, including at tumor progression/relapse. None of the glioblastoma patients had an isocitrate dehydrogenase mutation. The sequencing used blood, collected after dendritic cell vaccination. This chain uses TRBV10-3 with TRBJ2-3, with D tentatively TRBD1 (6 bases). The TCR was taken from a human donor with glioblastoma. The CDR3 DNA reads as TGTGCCATCAGTGGCAGGCAGGGGCGGATAGATACGCAGTATTTT. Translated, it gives CAISGRQGRIDTQYF.